This TCR beta chain originates from a study of response to subunit inactivated influenza vaccine. Using its own MiXCR run on the RT-PCR reads, TCRdb lists one record per CDR3 protein. The profile shows about 780,000 distinct CDR3 sequences, 15% to 20% of them singletons. The CDR3 is 13 residues long. Unmatched junction bases numbered 11, after V lost 11 bases and J lost 7 bases. From germline, CDR1 is MNHNS and CDR2 SASEGT. The starting material was PBMCs from blood, obtained roughly 5 days after vaccination. The V and J genes are TRBV6-1 and TRBJ2-7; 10 positions agree with TRBD2. The clonotype was recovered from a man aged 45 to 65 who received an inactivated influenza vaccine. The CDR3 sequence: CALWASGSSEQYF. The CDR3 DNA sequence: TGTGCCCTTTGGGCTAGCGGGAGTTCTGAGCAGTACTTC.